A single sample is the source of the 13 T cell receptor beta chains below, sequenced in a study of T cells in Graves' hyperthyroidism and ophthalmopathy. Amplification of TCR beta CDR3 regions used RNA as the template. When the TCR CDR3 underwent first-round RT-PCR, the HTBI primer set was used. TCRdb reprocessed the multiplex PCR reads via MiXCR and lists one record per CDR3 protein. The table records around 350,000 distinct CDR3 sequences, over 15% of them present only once. Sequenced input: blood. Every receptor here comes from a woman aged 18-30 years with Graves' hyperthyroidism.

A remark on this clonotype: A read error may be the cause here, since a much bigger clone is one base away. The rearrangement links TRBV5-1 to TRBJ1-1; unclear D gene. The germline V gene encodes CDR1 SGHRS and CDR2 YFSETQ. The CDR3 covers 15 residues. The CDR3 bases are TGCGCCAGCAGCTTGGCCGTGAGGGAGGGCACTGAAGCTTGCTTT. Translating gives CASSLAVREGTEACF.

In its sample, this clonotype was seen once. The CDR3 DNA reads as TGTGCCACCTCTGGGTTTAGCGGGGGGGCGCCTGCGGAGACCCAGTACTTC. Protein sequence: CATSGFSGGAPAETQYF. The J gene is TRBJ2-5, the V gene TRBV27, with TRBD2 identical over 11 bases. There are 17 residues in the CDR3. V gave up 10 bases and J gave up 5 bases; unmatched junction bases: 18. CDR1 MNHEY and CDR2 SMNVEV come from the germline V gene (reference sequence).

At least ten counts were recorded for this clonotype. The V call is TRBV7-7, the J call TRBJ2-5, with D possibly being TRBD1 or TRBD2 (6 bases each). The length of the CDR3 is 13 residues. In germline, CDR1 is SSHAT, CDR2 FNYEAQ (reference sequence). The CDR3 bases are TGTGCTAGCGGATCCGGGGGCGAGGAGACCCAGTACTTC. It is translated as CASGSGGEETQYF.

This clonotype has ten or more counts. The chain links TRBV5-6 to TRBJ1-1, with a tentative D call TRBD1 (5 bases). This CDR3 is 14 amino acids long. Germline loops: CDR1 SGHDT, CDR2 YYEEEE. Deletions cut 2 bases from V and 1 base from J, with 9 bases between. In DNA, the CDR3 is TGTGCCAGCAGCTTCTCTGGACAGAACACTGAAGCTTTCTTT. It translates to CASSFSGQNTEAFF.

This clonotype has ten or more counts. The V gene is TRBV6-1, the J gene TRBJ1-5, with 7 bases lining up with TRBD1. The CDR3 is 15 amino acids. The germline gives CDR1 MNHNS, CDR2 SASEGT. The V and J ends lost 4 bases and 4 bases, in that order; junction bases with no gene match: 7. CDR3 sequence (DNA): TGTGCCAGCAGTGCAAGGAGGGGGCTGAATCAGCCCCAGCATTTT. Its protein product is CASSARRGLNQPQHF.

Ten or more counts support this clonotype. The V and J genes are TRBV7-9 and TRBJ1-3; D not certain. Germline loops: CDR1 SEHNR, CDR2 FQNEAQ (reference sequence). The CDR3 totals 15 residues. Trimming took off 5 bases at V and 0 bases at J, with 11 bases between the two ends. The CDR3 sequence: CASSGPLGSGNTIYF. The CDR3 bases are TGTGCCAGCAGCGGTCCCCTAGGCTCTGGAAACACCATATATTTT.

The chain is built from TRBV9 and TRBJ1-1; D perhaps matches TRBD1 (5 bases). Germline lookup yields CDR1 SGDLS and CDR2 YYNGEE. This CDR3 spans 14 amino acids. V was shortened by 1 base and J by 3 bases, with 10 bases between the two germline ends. Written as DNA, the CDR3 is TGTGCCAGCAGCGTATCAGGGACCGACACTGAAGCTTTCTTT. This codes for CASSVSGTDTEAFF. The whole variable domain, remainder taken from reference TRBV9 and TRBJ1-1, is DSGVTQTPKHLITATGQRVTLRCSPRSGDLSVYWYQQSLDQGLQFLIQYYNGEERAKGNILERFSAQQFPDLHSELNLSSLELGDSALYFCASSVSGTDTEAFFGQGTRLTVV.

The sample holds a few counts of this clonotype. This chain connects TRBV12-3 or TRBV12-4 to TRBJ2-7; D remains unclear. Between the trimmed V and J ends, which lost 2 bases and 3 bases, there was a span of 11 bases. The length of the CDR3 is 14 residues. The CDR3 here is CASSLSPANYEQYF. The CDR3 nucleotides are TGTGCCAGCAGTTTATCACCGGCGAACTACGAGCAGTACTTC.

The J gene is TRBJ1-6, the V gene TRBV11-2; D is possibly TRBD1 (6 bases). CDR1 SGHAT and CDR2 FQNNGV come from the germline V gene. The CDR3 has 14 residues. Trimming left V 5 bases short and J 6 bases short, with 11 bases between. CDR3 residues: CASSQGQLNSPLHF. For the CDR3, the DNA is TGTGCCAGCAGCCAAGGACAGCTTAATTCACCCCTCCACTTT.

This clonotype has a count of ten or more. The chain employs TRBV19 and TRBJ1-1, with D unresolved. This CDR3 spans 14 amino acids. With 3 bases removed from V and 4 bases from J, the gap between germline ends came to 12 bases. CDR1 is LNHDA and CDR2 is SQIVND in the germline V gene (reference sequence). The CDR3, as DNA: TGTGCCAGTAGTATTCAAATCCGCGGCACTGAAGCTTTCTTT. Translation: CASSIQIRGTEAFF.

Concerning this clonotype: One junction end does not reproduce the germline sequence, and a read error may be involved. In nucleotides, the CDR3 is TGTGCCATCAGTTACTTCCAGACAGGGCCTACCACAGATACGCAGTATTTT. As protein: CAISYFQTGPTTDTQYF. V usage is TRBV6-2 or TRBV6-3 and J usage is TRBJ2-3; 7 nucleotides agree with TRBD1. This CDR3 contains 17 residues. Germline V gives CDR1 MNHEY, CDR2 SVGEGT.

This clonotype was recorded at least ten times. The V call is TRBV5-1, the J call TRBJ2-6, with 8 bases matching TRBD1. In germline, CDR1 is SGHRS, CDR2 YFSETQ. The CDR3 length is 15 residues. The trim removed 4 bases at V and 2 bases at J, leaving 2 bases unmatched. The CDR3 DNA sequence: TGCGCCAGCAGCGTGGGACAGGCTGGGGCCAACGTCCTGACTTTC. This translates into CASSVGQAGANVLTF.

This clonotype was found many times. J is TRBJ1-1 and V is TRBV15, with D unresolved. Germline loops: CDR1 LNHNV, CDR2 YYDKDF (reference sequence). Trimming took off 0 bases at V and 9 bases at J, with 14 bases between the two ends. This CDR3 is 14 amino acids long. Here the CDR3 DNA reads TGTGCCACCAGCAGAGATCTTGACGGTTCGAAAGCTTTCTTT. As protein: CATSRDLDGSKAFF.